The rows below give T cell receptor beta chains drawn from one sample of a study of T cells in localized non-small cell lung cancer. Sequencing used immunoSEQ multiplex PCR; TCRdb keeps in-frame clones, though not all of them. The top ten hold 10% to 15% of the sample, which has about 30,000 clones, more than 70% seen once. The source was peripheral blood, collected before any cancer treatment. The receptor source for this set is a female donor older than 55 with stage III squamous cell lung carcinoma. CDR3s include the opening cysteine and the closing phenylalanine or tryptophan. A D gene is named only where the DNA matches it firmly.

V gene	D gene	J gene	CDR3 protein
TRBV28	TRBD1	TRBJ2-7	CASRGQGLSYEQYF
TRBV5-4	TRBD1	TRBJ2-7	CASSLGQGDEQYF
TRBV19	-	TRBJ2-7	CASSIGRTVDSYEQYF
TRBV4-1	TRBD1	TRBJ2-6	CASSQVDRGSFSGANVLTF
TRBV10-3	-	TRBJ2-2	CAITSTTGELFF
TRBV5-4	-	TRBJ2-7	CASSQPGVRSYEQYF
TRBV18	-	TRBJ2-7	CASSTDLRAYEQYF
TRBV20-1	-	TRBJ1-4	CSAGSREKLFF
TRBV28	-	TRBJ1-1	CASRVDRVNTEAFF
TRBV7-2	-	TRBJ2-1	CASSQQGLLAYGEQFF
TRBV5-1	-	TRBJ1-3	CASSLGSGAGNTIYF
TRBV5-1	-	TRBJ1-5	CASSVRKTGQPQHF
TRBV4-3	TRBD1	TRBJ1-2	CASSQERTGGNGYTF
TRBV7-9	TRBD2	TRBJ2-7	CASSFSGRVDEQYF
TRBV19	-	TRBJ2-1	CASTQGLGEQFF
TRBV7-6	-	TRBJ2-7	CASSPGPNYEQYF
TRBV28	-	TRBJ1-2	CATNWGARNYGYTF
TRBV15	-	TRBJ2-3	CATSRTSADTQYF
TRBV28	-	TRBJ1-1	CASSILGGWTEAFF
TRBV14	-	TRBJ1-1	CASSQGGRDLNTEAFF
TRBV4-1	-	TRBJ2-5	CASSQGTAGPETQYF
TRBV4-3	-	TRBJ2-6	CASSQDLAISSGANVLTF
TRBV11-1	-	TRBJ2-7	CASSSTGTAPNEQYF
TRBV2	TRBD2	TRBJ2-2	CASSQTSGNTGELFF
TRBV18	-	TRBJ2-3	CASSPPPTYREDTQYF
TRBV5-1	-	TRBJ1-1	CASSLSGQTEAFF
TRBV1	-	-	CTSSGRLYEQYF
TRBV5-1	TRBD2	TRBJ2-2	CASSLLAGAGTGELFF
TRBV10-3	TRBD2	TRBJ2-5	CASSSGGQETQYF
TRBV28	-	TRBJ1-3	CASSPPGASSGNTIYF
TRBV30	-	TRBJ1-2	CAVRGDGYTF
TRBV2	-	TRBJ2-7	CASSLRHEQYF
TRBV28	TRBD1	TRBJ2-3	CASSPNPGQGTDTQYF
TRBV28	TRBD1	TRBJ1-2	CASSFGQGHYGYTF
TRBV30	-	TRBJ1-3	CARRELDGNTIYF
TRBV10-2	-	TRBJ2-7	CASSEVLGGKVEQYF
TRBV2	-	TRBJ1-2	CASSLYGYTF
TRBV6-1	-	TRBJ1-2	CASSVETYYGYTF
TRBV12-2	-	TRBJ1-5	CASRLARGRERSQTAYQPQHF
TRBV28	-	TRBJ1-1	CASRRQTMNTEAFF
TRBV5-1	-	TRBJ1-1	CASSLDWVGTEAFF
TRBV2	-	TRBJ1-2	CASSDGTYGYTF
TRBV5-1	-	TRBJ2-1	CASFGDNEQFF
TRBV28	-	TRBJ1-2	CASSYRGYGYTF
TRBV5-8	TRBD1	TRBJ1-2	CASSIQPGQQNYGYTF
TRBV5-4	-	TRBJ2-4	CASSLEAGPGNIQYF
TRBV20-1	-	TRBJ1-6	CSAIPAPLHF
TRBV9	-	TRBJ1-6	CASTPGPSSYNSPLHF
TRBV2	TRBD1	TRBJ2-5	CASSGQGALGETQYF
TRBV9	-	TRBJ2-5	CASSQGGVSETQYF
TRBV9	TRBD2	TRBJ2-4	CASSAPSGSGKNIQYF
TRBV14	-	TRBJ1-2	CASSQVTGSHYGYTF
TRBV2	-	TRBJ1-4	CASSDRGTGEKLFF
TRBV11-3	TRBD1	TRBJ1-5	CASSLVVRGRNQPQHF